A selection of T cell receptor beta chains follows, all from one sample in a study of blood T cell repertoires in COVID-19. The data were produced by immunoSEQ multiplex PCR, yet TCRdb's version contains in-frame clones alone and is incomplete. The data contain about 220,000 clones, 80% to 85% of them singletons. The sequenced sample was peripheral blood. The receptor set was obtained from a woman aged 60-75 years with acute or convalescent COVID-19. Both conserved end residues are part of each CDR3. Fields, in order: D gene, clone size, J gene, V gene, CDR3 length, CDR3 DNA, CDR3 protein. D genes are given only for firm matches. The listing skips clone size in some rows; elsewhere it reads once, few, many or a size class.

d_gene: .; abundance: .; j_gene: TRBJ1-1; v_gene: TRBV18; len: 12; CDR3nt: TGTGCCAGCTCACCCGACGACAGGACGGCTTTCTTT; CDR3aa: CASSPDDRTAFF
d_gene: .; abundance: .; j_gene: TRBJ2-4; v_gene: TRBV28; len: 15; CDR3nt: TGTGCCAGCAGTCCCCGGTTCCTAGCCAAAAACATTCAGTACTTC; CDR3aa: CASSPRFLAKNIQYF
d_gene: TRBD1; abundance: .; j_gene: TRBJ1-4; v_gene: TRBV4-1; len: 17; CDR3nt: TGCGCCAGCAGCCAAGGGGACAGGGGAGGAAGCTCTGAAAAACTGTTTTTT; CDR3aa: CASSQGDRGGSSEKLFF
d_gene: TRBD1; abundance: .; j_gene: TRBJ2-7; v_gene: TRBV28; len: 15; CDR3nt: TGTGCCAGCAGGACCACCGGGACAGGGGCATACGAGCAGTACTTC; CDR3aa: CASRTTGTGAYEQYF
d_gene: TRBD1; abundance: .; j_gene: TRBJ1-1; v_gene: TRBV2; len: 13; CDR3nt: TGTGCCAGCAGGACGACAGGGGGAACTGAAGCTTTCTTT; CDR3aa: CASRTTGGTEAFF
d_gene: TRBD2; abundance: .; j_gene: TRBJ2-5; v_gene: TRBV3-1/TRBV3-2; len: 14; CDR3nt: TGTGCCAGCAGCCCCGGGACTAGTAAAGAGACCCAGTACTTC; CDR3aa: CASSPGTSKETQYF
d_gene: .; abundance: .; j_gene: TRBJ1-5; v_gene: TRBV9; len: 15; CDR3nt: TGTGCCAGCAGCGAAGGACAGTCAAGCAATCAGCCCCAGCATTTT; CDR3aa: CASSEGQSSNQPQHF
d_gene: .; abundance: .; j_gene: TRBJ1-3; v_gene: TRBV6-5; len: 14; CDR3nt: TGTGCCTCAGGAAGGGAGGGACCAGGAAACACCATATATTTT; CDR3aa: CASGREGPGNTIYF
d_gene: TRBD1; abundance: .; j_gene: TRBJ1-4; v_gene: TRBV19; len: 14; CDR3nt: TGTGCCACCACACTGACAGGGGGTCCAGAAAAACTGTTTTTT; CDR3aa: CATTLTGGPEKLFF
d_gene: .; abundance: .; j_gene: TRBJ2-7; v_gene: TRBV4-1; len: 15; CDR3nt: TGCGCCAGCAGCCAAGATCCAGGGGTGGATTACGAGCAGTACTTC; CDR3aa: CASSQDPGVDYEQYF
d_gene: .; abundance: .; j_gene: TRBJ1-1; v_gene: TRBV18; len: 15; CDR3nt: TGTGCCAGCTCACCAAGCCAGGGTGCTAACACTGAAGCTTTCTTT; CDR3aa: CASSPSQGANTEAFF
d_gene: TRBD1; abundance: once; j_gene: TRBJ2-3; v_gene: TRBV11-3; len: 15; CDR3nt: TGTGCCAGCAGCTGGGGACAGGGGGAGGGAGATACGCAGTATTTT; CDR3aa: CASSWGQGEGDTQYF
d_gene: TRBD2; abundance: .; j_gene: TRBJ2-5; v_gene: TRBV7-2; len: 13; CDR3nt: TGTGCCAGCAGCGGGGGGGTGGGAGAGACCCAGTACTTC; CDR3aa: CASSGGVGETQYF
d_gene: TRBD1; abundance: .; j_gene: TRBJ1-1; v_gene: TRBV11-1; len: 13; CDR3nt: TGTGCCAGCAGCTGGGACAGGTTGACTGAAGCTTTCTTT; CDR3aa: CASSWDRLTEAFF
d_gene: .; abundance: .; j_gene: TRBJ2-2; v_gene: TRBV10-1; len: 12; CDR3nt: TGCGCCCCGACCCCGGGGGCCGGGGAGCTGTTTTTT; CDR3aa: CAPTPGAGELFF
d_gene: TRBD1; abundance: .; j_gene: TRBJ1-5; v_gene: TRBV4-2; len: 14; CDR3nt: TGTGCCAGCAGCCGGGACAGGGGCAATCAGCCCCAGCATTTT; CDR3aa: CASSRDRGNQPQHF
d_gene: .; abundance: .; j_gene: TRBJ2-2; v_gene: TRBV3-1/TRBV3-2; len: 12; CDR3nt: TGTGCCAGCAGACTGAACACCGGGGAGCTGTTTTTT; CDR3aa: CASRLNTGELFF
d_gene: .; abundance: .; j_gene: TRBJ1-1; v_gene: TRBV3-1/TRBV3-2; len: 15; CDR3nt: TGTGCCAGCAGCCCTGAGACAGGTCTGAACACTGAAGCTTTCTTT; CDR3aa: CASSPETGLNTEAFF
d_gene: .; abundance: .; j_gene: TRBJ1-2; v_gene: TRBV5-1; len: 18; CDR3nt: TGCGCCAGCAGCTTGGGCAGGGCAGCGATACACAACCTATATGGCTACACCTTC; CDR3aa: CASSLGRAAIHNLYGYTF
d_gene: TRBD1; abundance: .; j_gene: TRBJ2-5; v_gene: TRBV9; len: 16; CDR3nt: TGTGCCAGCAGCGCCTTGGACAGGGGAGGCCAAGAGACCCAGTACTTC; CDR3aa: CASSALDRGGQETQYF
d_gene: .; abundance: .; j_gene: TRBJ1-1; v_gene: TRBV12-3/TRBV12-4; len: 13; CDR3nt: TGTGCCAGCAGTTCCAGGGAGAACACTGAAGCTTTCTTT; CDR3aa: CASSSRENTEAFF
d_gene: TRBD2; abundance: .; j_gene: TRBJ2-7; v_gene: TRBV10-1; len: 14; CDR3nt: TGCGCCAGCAGGAGACTAGCGGGGCCCTACGAGCAGTACTTC; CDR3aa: CASRRLAGPYEQYF
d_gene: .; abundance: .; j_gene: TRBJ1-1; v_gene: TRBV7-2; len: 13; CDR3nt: TGTGCCAGCAGCTTATACCGGGACACTGAAGCTTTCTTT; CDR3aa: CASSLYRDTEAFF
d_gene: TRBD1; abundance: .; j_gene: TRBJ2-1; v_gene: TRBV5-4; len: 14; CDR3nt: TGTGCCGGGGGAGACAGGGGGCTTCGGAATGAGCAGTTCTTC; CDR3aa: CAGGDRGLRNEQFF
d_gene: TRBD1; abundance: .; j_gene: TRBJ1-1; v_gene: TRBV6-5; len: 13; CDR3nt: TGTGCCAGCAGTTACACGGACAGGACTGAAGCTTTCTTT; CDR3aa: CASSYTDRTEAFF
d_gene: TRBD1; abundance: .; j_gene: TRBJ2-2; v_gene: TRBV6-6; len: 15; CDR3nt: TGTGCCAGCAAGACAGGGGAGGAGTACACCGGGGAGCTGTTTTTT; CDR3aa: CASKTGEEYTGELFF
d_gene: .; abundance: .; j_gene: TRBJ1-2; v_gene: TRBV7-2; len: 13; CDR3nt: TGTGCCAGCAGCTTGACATCTAACTATGGCTACACCTTC; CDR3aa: CASSLTSNYGYTF
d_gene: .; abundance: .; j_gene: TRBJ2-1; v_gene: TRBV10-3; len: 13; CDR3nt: TGTGCCATCAGCTCGTACAGGGAAACTGAGCAGTTCTTC; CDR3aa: CAISSYRETEQFF
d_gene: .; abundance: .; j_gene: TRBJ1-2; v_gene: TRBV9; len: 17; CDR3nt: TGTGCCAGCAGCGTAGATGCTCACAGGGCCTCGGGCTATGGCTACACCTTC; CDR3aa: CASSVDAHRASGYGYTF
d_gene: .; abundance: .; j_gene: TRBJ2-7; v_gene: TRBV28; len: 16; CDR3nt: TGTGCCAGCAGTTTATGGTCGGGGATCCTATCCTACGAGCAGTACTTC; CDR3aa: CASSLWSGILSYEQYF
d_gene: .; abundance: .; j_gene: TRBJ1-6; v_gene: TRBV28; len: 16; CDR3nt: TGTGCCAGCAGTTACCTAGGGAGCTCCTATAATTCACCCCTCCACTTT; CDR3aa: CASSYLGSSYNSPLHF
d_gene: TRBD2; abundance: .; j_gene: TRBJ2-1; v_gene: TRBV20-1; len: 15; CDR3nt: TGCAGTGCTAGTGCTCTAGCGGGGGGGCACAATGAGCAGTTCTTC; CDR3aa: CSASALAGGHNEQFF
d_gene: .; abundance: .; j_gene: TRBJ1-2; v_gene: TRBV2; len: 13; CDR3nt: TGTGCCAGCAGTGATGCAGGGTCCTATGGCTACACCTTC; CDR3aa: CASSDAGSYGYTF